This passage covers 4 T cell receptor beta chains from one sample sequenced in a study of regulatory T cells. Primers: 52 TRBV forward and 13 TRBJ reverse. This table comes from immunoSEQ multiplex PCR, and its TCRdb copy is limited to in-frame clones, with some not included. The sample holds approximately 5,400 clones, approximately 80% seen once. Sequences were obtained from CD8+ T cells sorted from blood. All receptors derive from a child younger than 18 with CD3G deficiency.

This chain links TRBV6-1 with TRBJ2-1; 7 nucleotides align to TRBD2. The V gene end was trimmed by 4 bases and the J gene end by 6 bases; junction bases not matched to a gene: 6. The germline CDR1 and CDR2 sequences are MNHNS and SASEGT. CDR3 size: 14 residues. The DNA for the CDR3 is TGTGCCAGCAGTGTCCCGGGACTACTCAATGAGCAGTTCTTC. This codes for CASSVPGLLNEQFF.

The rearrangement uses TRBV7-9 and TRBJ2-2; D gene ambiguous. Germline CDR1 reads SEHNR; CDR2 reads FQNEAQ (reference sequence). V lost 0 bases to trimming and J lost 4 bases, with 3 bases between them. There are 13 residues in the CDR3. The chain's CDR3 is CASSLAVTGELFF. For the CDR3, the DNA is TGTGCCAGCAGCTTAGCCGTCACCGGGGAGCTGTTTTTT.

The table lists this clone with a few counts. The chain couples TRBV27 to TRBJ2-1; TRBD2 matches 8 bases. J lost 10 bases, V lost 3 bases, and 5 bases had no gene match. The CDR3 totals 13 residues. Germline CDR1 and CDR2: MNHEY and SMNVEV (reference sequence). CDR3 protein: CASSFGGLGEQFF. CDR3 nucleotide sequence: TGTGCCAGCAGTTTCGGGGGACTAGGGGAGCAGTTCTTC.

The chain has TRBV7-8 and TRBJ2-3, with D maybe TRBD2 (5 bases). Trimming took 5 bases from V and 1 from J, leaving 10 bases between them. Germline CDR1 is SGHVS and CDR2 is FQNEAQ. The CDR3 has 14 amino acids. CDR3 residues: CASSSGRGTDTQYF. The CDR3 coding sequence is TGTGCCAGCAGCAGCGGACGGGGCACAGATACGCAGTATTTT.